This TCR beta chain came from a study of T cell repertoires in cytomegalovirus infection. Looking at the study overall: Signatures in public TCR beta sequences pointed to both CMV infection and matching HLA type.

Germline V gives CDR1 MNHNS, CDR2 SASEGT. This CDR3 region has 13 residues. The ends were cut back, 5 bases at V and 4 bases at J, with 9 bases in the middle. Whole-study findings and limits: HLA-C-restricted CMV-specific TCR beta clonotypes were dominant in the ex vivo response. The study identified carriers of CMV plus the relevant HLA from cumulative public TCR beta family frequency.

Details on this clonotype: The antigen is unknown.

Each CDR3 protein gets one entry after TCRdb re-called the reads with MiXCR. The sample records 60,000 to 75,000 distinct CDR3 sequences, approximately 30% being singletons. Sequencing used CD8+ T cells from cultured PBMCs, obtained from culture after CMV antigen stimulation. The chain employs TRBV6-1 and TRBJ1-5, with D perhaps matching TRBD1 (5 bases). The TCR comes from a human donor in good health (CMV status not recorded). Some clones in this sample may be carry-over from other donors' samples. The CDR3 loop is CASSWGRNQPQHF. CDR3 in DNA: TGTGCCAGCAGTTGGGGGAGGAATCAGCCCCAGCATTTT.